This TCR beta chain was captured by sequencing in a study of T cell responses to AZD1222 COVID-19 vaccine. Broader study findings: The reported proportion of spike-specific TCRs targeting unmutated variant regions was nearly half.

Remarks on this clone: Its antigen is undetermined.

Libraries were prepared by immunoSEQ multiplex PCR; TCRdb keeps only in-frame clonotypes and omits some of them. The profile shows about 150,000 clones, 70% to 90% of them singletons. Germline V gene lookup returns CDR1 MNHEY and CDR2 SVGEGT. Trimming took 2 bases from V and 4 from J; bases not matched to a gene: 14. The CDR3 runs to 18 residues. V is TRBV6-2 or TRBV6-3 and J is TRBJ1-5; 7 bases match TRBD1. The clonotype was recovered from an adult in good health. This sample comprised peripheral blood, obtained on day 0 of MenACWY control vaccination. The CDR3 nucleotides are TGTGCCAGCAGTTACCGTGGACAGGCCATCATGGGGAATCAGCCCCAGCATTTT. Translating it yields CASSYRGQAIMGNQPQHF.